The next 5 T cell receptor beta chains were all read from a single sample in a study of control samples from healthy donors and cancer patients. Clones were read by immunoSEQ multiplex PCR, and TCRdb kept only the in-frame ones, dropping some. In the table there are about 170,000 clones, over 85% of which are singletons. Sequences were obtained from blood. All receptors derive from a man aged 25-45 years in good health.

This chain uses TRBV10-1 with TRBJ2-3; 9 bases fit TRBD2. CDR1 and CDR2 from the germline V gene are WNHNN and SYGVQD (reference sequence). The CDR3 is 13 amino acids. V lost 7 bases and J lost 2; bases outside the gene matches: 1. CDR3: CASTSGVTDTQYF. The CDR3 DNA reads as TGCGCCAGCACTAGCGGGGTCACAGATACGCAGTATTTT.

V gene TRBV18 combines with J gene TRBJ1-6; possibly TRBD1 for D (5 bases). Trimming cost V 2 bases and J 11 bases, with 13 bases left between them. Per the germline V gene, CDR1 is KGHSH and CDR2 is LQKENI. The CDR3 covers 14 residues. CDR3 nucleotides: TGTGCCAGCTCACCAGAGGGGCCCGCGGCACCCCTCCACTTT. Protein sequence: CASSPEGPAAPLHF.

The chain links TRBV10-3 to TRBJ1-1; no definite D call. Germline V gene data show CDR1 as ENHRY and CDR2 as SYGVKD. Trimming removed 5 bases from V and 1 base from J, with 11 bases in between. The CDR3 has 14 amino acids. CDR3 in amino acids: CAISQNTRNTEAFF. CDR3 nucleotides: TGTGCCATCAGTCAAAATACTAGGAACACTGAAGCTTTCTTT.

The V and J genes are TRBV9 and TRBJ1-1; 9 bases match TRBD1. Trimming removed 3 bases from V and 7 bases from J; junction bases left unmatched: 4. The germline gives CDR1 SGDLS, CDR2 YYNGEE. The CDR3 has 13 amino acids. The CDR3 DNA reads as TGTGCCAGCAGCGGGGGACAGGGAAGTGAAGCTTTCTTT. As protein: CASSGGQGSEAFF.

This chain connects TRBV19 to TRBJ1-5, with 9 nucleotides matching TRBD1. This CDR3 spans 15 amino acids. V lost 4 bases to trimming and J lost 4 bases; unmatched junction nucleotides: 5. Germline CDR1 and CDR2: LNHDA and SQIVND (reference sequence). The CDR3 is CASSTGTGWNQPQHF. CDR3 DNA: TGTGCCAGTAGTACCGGGACAGGGTGGAATCAGCCCCAGCATTTT. Looking up the rest from reference TRBV19 and TRBJ1-5 gives the full variable domain: DGGITQSPKYLFRKEGQNVTLSCEQNLNHDAMYWYRQDPGQGLRLIYYSQIVNDFQKGDIAEGYSVSREKKESFPLTVTSAQKNPTAFYLCASSTGTGWNQPQHFGDGTRLSIL.